Sequencing of this T cell receptor (beta chain) was carried out in a study of blood T cell repertoires in COVID-19. As handled by the study authors: Estimated nucleated cell counts came from reference gene primer amplification. Profiling relied on immunoSEQ multiplex PCR, and the TCRdb table lists in-frame clones only, not all of them. Clone size and the V and J calls come from that table; the DNA yielded D and trimming. This table holds over 55,000 clones, around 83% found once. Trimming left V 2 bases short and J 1 base short, with 13 bases between. This CDR3 is built from 16 residues. Germline V gene lookup returns CDR1 SGHVS and CDR2 FQNEAQ.

The sequence came from a man aged 45-65 years with COVID-19, enrolled during active disease. Specimen: peripheral blood. The chain links TRBV7-8 to TRBJ2-3; perhaps TRBD2 as D (5 bases). The CDR3 DNA is TGTGCCAGCAGCTTAAGAGTGGCGGGTGGCACAGATACGCAGTATTTT. Its protein is CASSLRVAGGTDTQYF.